These T cell receptor beta chains were read from a single sample in a study of esophageal squamous cell carcinoma under preoperative chemotherapy. TCRdb re-called the PCR reads through MiXCR, storing one row per CDR3 protein. The table has roughly 18,000 distinct CDR3 sequences, roughly 46% seen once. Sample acquisition took place from a patient given preoperative chemotherapy. Receptors were obtained from a human donor with esophageal squamous cell carcinoma. The donor label of this sample is uncertain. The CDR3 runs from the conserved cysteine through the conserved F or W.

TRBV7-2 CASSWSVNEQYF
TRBV7-2 CASSLNLQGDGETQYF
TRBV7-2 CASSVGGVRAKDTQYF
TRBV12-3/TRBV12-4 CASRPGKAGGWFEQYF
TRBV7-3 CATGLGNKDTQYF
TRBV27 CASSFTGTASYEQYF
TRBV7-3 CARSPDNTDIQYF
TRBV6-1 CASSDQRELEQYF
TRBV6-2/TRBV6-3 CASTYTEGYNEQFF
TRBV6-2/TRBV6-3 CASSYLSIGELFF
TRBV6-5 CASSLRQGDLDTQYF
TRBV7-2 CASSARLAGGPYEQYF
TRBV12-3/TRBV12-4 CASSLTGRRGEQYF
TRBV7-2 CASSLGLAGVYEQYF
TRBV7-6 CASSPPVSATDTQYF
TRBV7-8 CASRTSRQETQYF
TRBV7-2 CASSWGGSQETQFF
TRBV12-3/TRBV12-4 CASSLGQVGYGYTF
TRBV7-2 CASSPTGDKASQYF
TRBV12-3/TRBV12-4 CASSPDGGAFYEQFF
TRBV12-3/TRBV12-4 CAGSLAGHGGRDQETQYF
TRBV12-3/TRBV12-4 CASSPLTGGETQYF
TRBV7-2 CASSLGQGASGRARGYF
TRBV7-8 CASSFLGGGEETQFF
TRBV7-9 CASSLGSANEKLFF
TRBV7-3 CASSEGTSYEQYF
TRBV7-7 CASSLASWTPGTTLYNEQYF
TRBV5-1 CASSLRDEQYF
TRBV5-1 CASSLGRGGTDTQYF
TRBV7-2 CASSPDIGQKETQYF
TRBV7-3 CACSSVGGGGTDMQYF